The 28 T cell receptor beta chains below were found in one sample sequenced in a study of CD8 T cells in Susac syndrome. The RNA, about 0.5 to 1 ug, was put through reverse transcription using random hexamers. Via MiXCR, TCRdb re-called the immunoSEQ multiplex PCR reads, giving one row per CDR3 protein. Here the sample spans about 200,000 distinct CDR3 sequences, just under 95% being singletons. The specimen was CD4+ T cells from PBMCs. These receptors all stem from a human donor with multiple sclerosis.

This chain uses TRBV29-1 with TRBJ2-3; 8 bases are a match to TRBD2. From germline, CDR1 is SQVTM and CDR2 ANQGSEA. Germline trimming cut 7 bases from V and 1 base from J; bases unmatched to any gene: 7. The CDR3 consists of 14 residues. The chain's CDR3 is CSARAGVGTDTQYF. The CDR3 DNA reads TGCAGCGCCCGAGCGGGAGTAGGCACAGATACGCAGTATTTT.

Concerning this clonotype itself: A read error may account for a junction end that differs from germline. The V call is TRBV2, the J call TRBJ2-1, with unresolved D. This CDR3 comprises 10 residues. Germline V gene lookup returns CDR1 SNHLY and CDR2 FYNNEI. The CDR3 here is CASSEAYLLF. CDR3 in DNA: TGTGCCAGCAGTGAAGCCTACCTTCTCTTC. Together with reference TRBV2 and TRBJ2-1, the CDR3 gives the full variable domain: EPEVTQTPSHQVTQMGQEVILRCVPISNHLYFYWYRQILGQKVEFLVSFYNNEISEKSEIFDDQFSVERPDGSNFTLKIRSTKLEDSAMYFCASSEAYLLFGPGTRLTVL.

The gene calls are TRBV3-1 and TRBJ2-2, with D tentatively TRBD2 (6 bases). Germline CDR1 reads LGHDT; CDR2 reads YNNKEL (reference sequence). V lost 0 bases, J lost 6 bases, and 11 bases lay in between. The CDR3 runs 15 residues. For the CDR3, the DNA is TGTGCCAGCAGCCAAGAGACGGGGAGGTCCGGGGAGCTGTTTTTT. It is translated as CASSQETGRSGELFF.

The V and J genes are TRBV29-1 and TRBJ2-7, with 14 positions matching TRBD2. The trim removed 6 bases at V and 4 bases at J, leaving 5 bases unmatched. Per the germline V gene, CDR1 is SQVTM and CDR2 is ANQGSEA. There are 14 residues in the CDR3. The CDR3 loop is CSVRGTSGGYEQYF. CDR3 in DNA: TGCAGCGTCCGGGGGACTAGCGGGGGTTACGAGCAGTACTTC.

V gene TRBV18 combines with J gene TRBJ2-1; D not certain. The V end lost 0 bases, the J end lost 13 bases, and 13 bases lay between the germline ends. The CDR3 sequence is 13 residues long. Per the germline V gene, CDR1 is KGHSH and CDR2 is LQKENI. The DNA for the CDR3 is TGTGCCAGCTCACCACCCGGGTCCGAACGACAGTTCTTC. Its translation is CASSPPGSERQFF.

J is TRBJ2-7 and V is TRBV29-1, with 9 nucleotides matching TRBD1. This CDR3 has 13 amino acids. Germline V gene lookup returns CDR1 SQVTM and CDR2 ANQGSEA. J lost 3 bases, V lost 7 bases, and 7 bases had no gene match. CDR3 sequence reads: CSAAGTGLYEQYF. The CDR3 region has the DNA TGCAGCGCCGCCGGGACAGGGCTCTACGAGCAGTACTTC.

The chain carries TRBV7-2 and TRBJ1-2; D unresolved. The V gene lost 1 base and the J gene lost 2 bases, with 17 bases spanning the gap. CDR1 and CDR2 from the germline V gene are SGHTA and FQGNSA. There are 17 residues in the CDR3. CDR3 residues: CASSLDGLRKANYGYTF. CDR3 DNA: TGTGCCAGCAGCTTAGACGGCCTACGGAAAGCGAACTATGGCTACACCTTC.

This chain connects TRBV29-1 to TRBJ2-5; possible D gene TRBD1, 6 bases. Germline loops: CDR1 SQVTM, CDR2 ANQGSEA. The V end lost 8 bases, the J end lost 5 bases, and 15 bases lay between the germline ends. The CDR3 has 12 amino acids. CDR3 sequence: CSFHRAKETQYF. Here the CDR3 DNA reads TGCAGCTTTCACAGGGCAAAGGAGACCCAGTACTTC.

The rearrangement uses TRBV29-1 and TRBJ1-1, with TRBD1 matching over 8 bases. The V and J ends lost 3 bases and 1 base, in that order; junction bases with no gene match: 4. This CDR3 has 14 amino acids. Germline CDR1 reads SQVTM; CDR2 reads ANQGSEA. CDR3 in amino acids: CSVEAGGPNTEAFF. In DNA form, the CDR3 reads TGCAGCGTTGAGGCAGGGGGCCCGAACACTGAAGCTTTCTTT.

This sequence joins TRBV20-1 and TRBJ1-2; TRBD1 agrees at 7 bases. This CDR3 contains 13 residues. Germline V gives CDR1 DFQATT, CDR2 SNEGSKA (reference sequence). The V gene end was trimmed by 4 bases and the J gene end by 8 bases; junction bases not matched to a gene: 10. The CDR3 coding sequence is TGCAGTGCTACCCAGGACAGGAGGAGAGGCTACACCTTC. It specifies CSATQDRRRGYTF.

This clonotype was observed a single time. This rearrangement joins TRBV6-2 or TRBV6-3 to TRBJ2-1; 8 bases are shared with TRBD1. This CDR3 comprises 16 residues. J was trimmed by 2 bases and V by 7 bases; bases with no gene match: 10. Germline-derived CDR1 and CDR2 are MNHEY and SVGEGT. Written as DNA, the CDR3 is TGTGCCAGCACCCCCCCCGTGGGACAGGCCTACAATGAGCAGTTCTTC. Protein product: CASTPPVGQAYNEQFF.

V usage is TRBV20-1 and J usage is TRBJ1-6, with a possible D match to TRBD1 (5 bases). Trimming left V 3 bases short and J 8 bases short, with 14 bases between. Germline assignment: CDR1 DFQATT and CDR2 SNEGSKA (reference sequence). This CDR3 has 14 amino acids. The CDR3 bases are TGCAGTGCTAGTAGAGTCAGGGTGGATTCACCCCTCCACTTT. As protein: CSASRVRVDSPLHF.

The rearrangement links TRBV7-8 to TRBJ2-3; D remains ambiguous. The V gene's germline CDR1 is SGHVS and CDR2 FQNEAQ. Trimming shortened V by 2 bases and J by 0 bases, and 12 bases separated the two germline ends. This CDR3 has 16 amino acids. CDR3 DNA sequence: TGTGCCAGCAGCTTATTGGGTCATCCTAGCACAGATACGCAGTATTTT. Residues: CASSLLGHPSTDTQYF. Filled out from reference TRBV7-8 and TRBJ2-3, the complete variable domain reads GAGVSQSPRYKVAKRGQDVALRCDPISGHVSLFWYQQALGQGPEFLTYFQNEAQLDKSGLPSDRFFAERPEGSVSTLKIQRTQQEDSAVYLCASSLLGHPSTDTQYFGPGTRLTVL.

This sequence joins TRBV29-1 and TRBJ2-1; D is undetermined. The CDR3 has 17 amino acids. CDR1 is SQVTM and CDR2 is ANQGSEA in the germline V gene. V lost 4 bases to trimming and J lost 0 bases, with 19 bases between them. The CDR3 loop reads CSVVVEVRPSSYNEQFF. CDR3 DNA sequence: TGCAGCGTTGTAGTTGAGGTCCGACCCAGCTCCTACAATGAGCAGTTCTTC.

V is TRBV9 and J is TRBJ2-3, with 8 bases aligning to TRBD2. Germline trimming cut 0 bases from V and 0 bases from J; bases unmatched to any gene: 3. Germline CDR1 is SGDLS and CDR2 is YYNGEE. This CDR3 has 16 residues. The CDR3 spells CASSVAAGGSTDTQYF. CDR3 sequence (DNA): TGTGCCAGCAGCGTAGCGGCGGGGGGTAGCACAGATACGCAGTATTTT.

This chain joins TRBV20-1 and TRBJ1-1; 7 bases match TRBD1. The CDR3 consists of 15 residues. The germline gives CDR1 DFQATT, CDR2 SNEGSKA (reference sequence). J was trimmed by 1 base and V by 3 bases; bases with no gene match: 8. For the CDR3, the DNA is TGCAGTGCTAGGTATTTGACAGGGCCGAACACTGAAGCTTTCTTT. Translated: CSARYLTGPNTEAFF.

The chain combines TRBV20-1 with TRBJ1-5; a possible D gene is TRBD1 (6 bases). CDR1 is DFQATT, CDR2 SNEGSKA, per germline (reference sequence). The ends were cut back, 6 bases at V and 0 bases at J, with 15 bases in the middle. This CDR3 is built from 15 residues. The CDR3 DNA reads TGCAGTGCGTTCAGGGGTTCTGATAGCAATCAGCCCCAGCATTTT. It encodes CSAFRGSDSNQPQHF.

The V and J genes are TRBV29-1 and TRBJ1-2; 7 positions match TRBD1. V dropped 6 bases and J dropped 8; count of bases not matched to a gene: 6. This CDR3 has 11 amino acids. The germline CDR1 and CDR2 sequences are SQVTM and ANQGSEA. The CDR3, as DNA: TGCAGCGTCGAGACAGGGACCGGCTACACCTTC. Translating it yields CSVETGTGYTF.

The gene calls are TRBV20-1 and TRBJ2-3; TRBD2 agrees at 10 bases. The CDR3 contains 17 residues. The trim removed 6 bases at V and 2 bases at J, leaving 14 bases unmatched. Germline V gene data show CDR1 as DFQATT and CDR2 as SNEGSKA (reference sequence). The CDR3 loop is CSARRFSGGPHTDTQYF. The CDR3 DNA reads TGCAGTGCCCGACGGTTTAGCGGGGGGCCCCACACAGATACGCAGTATTTT.

This chain joins TRBV4-2 and TRBJ1-2; 7 bases match TRBD1. Looked up from germline, CDR1 is LGHNA and CDR2 is YNFKEQ. The V and J ends lost 4 bases and 2 bases, in that order; junction bases with no gene match: 4. This CDR3 is 14 amino acids long. In DNA form, the CDR3 reads TGTGCCAGCAGCCCGGGACAGAGCAACTATGGCTACACCTTC. The encoded protein is CASSPGQSNYGYTF.

The chain links TRBV29-1 to TRBJ2-1, with D possibly matching TRBD2 (5 bases). This CDR3 contains 10 residues. Trimming took 4 bases from V and 12 from J, leaving 10 bases between them. The germline gives CDR1 SQVTM, CDR2 ANQGSEA. DNA of the CDR3: TGCAGCGTTGGGCCGGAGGTGCAGTTCTTC. Translated: CSVGPEVQFF.

The rearrangement links TRBV27 to TRBJ2-3; 10 bases map to TRBD1. The germline V gene encodes CDR1 MNHEY and CDR2 SMNVEV (reference sequence). The V gene end was trimmed by 5 bases and the J gene end by 5 bases; junction bases not matched to a gene: 16. The CDR3 extends over 18 amino acids. The CDR3 DNA reads as TGTGCCAGCAGTATAGTACGGGACAGGGGATTTGTGGAAGATACGCAGTATTTT. This gives the protein CASSIVRDRGFVEDTQYF.

CDR3 in amino acids: CAWIQGAYGYTF. The CDR3 coding sequence is TGTGCCTGGATACAGGGTGCTTATGGCTACACCTTC. This chain uses TRBV30 with TRBJ1-2; a possible D gene is TRBD1 (6 bases). This CDR3 region has 12 residues. V lost 4 bases to trimming and J lost 5 bases, with 11 bases between them. Germline-derived CDR1 and CDR2 are GTSNPN and SVGIG (reference sequence).

This chain joins TRBV20-1 and TRBJ2-5; TRBD1 might be the D (7 bases). The CDR3 runs to 15 residues. Germline V CDR1 and CDR2: DFQATT, SNEGSKA (reference sequence). Trimming removed 5 bases at V and 4 bases at J, with 20 bases between. This CDR3 reads CSAGGGTARGETQYF. As DNA, the CDR3 is TGCAGTGCTGGGGGCGGGACAGCTAGGGGAGAGACCCAGTACTTC.

This chain connects TRBV20-1 to TRBJ2-5; the match to TRBD2 covers 8 bases. The CDR3 extends over 11 amino acids. The V gene end was trimmed by 8 bases and the J gene end by 3 bases; junction bases not matched to a gene: 2. Germline CDR1 reads DFQATT; CDR2 reads SNEGSKA (reference sequence). The CDR3 sequence is CSTGREETQYF. The CDR3 region has the DNA TGCAGTACCGGGAGGGAAGAGACCCAGTACTTC.

The chain uses TRBV30 and TRBJ2-3; perhaps TRBD2 as D (7 bases). Per germline, CDR1 GTSNPN and CDR2 SVGIG (reference sequence). The length of the CDR3 is 15 residues. V gave up 2 bases and J gave up 5 bases, with 17 bases separating them. CDR3 loop: CAWSKWGGRGDTQYF. CDR3 DNA sequence: TGTGCCTGGAGTAAGTGGGGGGGCCGAGGAGATACGCAGTATTTT.

The chain couples TRBV5-4 to TRBJ2-5; maybe TRBD2 (6 bases). With 4 bases removed from V and 0 bases from J, the gap between germline ends came to 13 bases. Germline lookup yields CDR1 SGHNT and CDR2 YYREEE (reference sequence). This CDR3 is built from 15 residues. The CDR3 region has the DNA TGTGCCAGCAGCCCCGAGGCTAGCGACCAAGAGACCCAGTACTTC. Translation gives CASSPEASDQETQYF.

This chain uses TRBV3-1 with TRBJ1-4; 8 bases are a match to TRBD1. Germline CDR1 reads LGHDT; CDR2 reads YNNKEL (reference sequence). Trimming cost V 3 bases and J 8 bases; bases outside gene matches: 8. CDR3 length: 15 residues. CDR3 nucleotides: TGTGCCAGCAGCCAGGTCCCCAGGGGGCTAGAAAAACTGTTTTTT. It yields the protein CASSQVPRGLEKLFF.